The entry below describes one T cell receptor (beta chain). The data were taken from a study of T cell changes during pregnancy in multiple sclerosis. Generated by immunoSEQ multiplex PCR, the TCRdb table keeps only in-frame clones and is missing some. The sample has some 64,000 clones; around 90% are singletons. This CDR3 is 16 amino acids long. Per germline, CDR1 MDHEN and CDR2 SYDVKM. The junction had 14 bases not matched to a gene; V was cut back by 7 bases and J by 4 bases. The receptor's source is a female donor in good health, enrolled as a control in a pregnancy study. This sequence joins TRBV28 and TRBJ2-7; 9 nucleotides align to TRBD2. The material sequenced was peripheral blood, taken in the first trimester of pregnancy. In DNA, the CDR3 is TGTGCCAGCACCTCGGTTGGAGCGGGAGGTCCATACGAGCAGTACTTC. Its protein product is CASTSVGAGGPYEQYF.